The next 25 T cell receptor beta chains were all read from a single sample in a study of T cell responses to AZD1222 COVID-19 vaccine (dated by TCRdb to the early 2020s). This specimen's time point label, per the study, means: about 28 days (+/-7) after the second vaccine dose. Receptor amplification or capture employed the immunoSEQ multiplex PCR assay. Entries here come from immuneACCESS through TCRdb and include only in-frame sequences with V and J called. Some clones fail to appear in such tables; in the studies checked, an unresolved V gene covers under half of the shortfall, and the cause of the remainder is unknown. Across this sample there are 180,000 or so clones, with around 89% seen only once. The ten biggest clones cover 26% of the sample. Here the sequenced sample was peripheral blood, taken 28 days after the second AZD1222 dose. The receptors originated from an adult who received the AZD1222 COVID-19 vaccine.

The rearrangement links TRBV28 to TRBJ1-6; TRBD1 is a possible D gene (6 bases). In germline, CDR1 is MDHEN, CDR2 SYDVKM. The V end was cut by 8 bases, the J end by 14 bases, with 13 bases between. This CDR3 region has 11 residues. CDR3 in DNA: TGTGCCAGCCAAGGGGGAGGGACCCTCCACTTT. Its protein product is CASQGGGTLHF.

This clone came up once. This chain connects TRBV7-8 to TRBJ2-1; 9 bases are shared with TRBD1. Germline V gene lookup returns CDR1 SGHVS and CDR2 FQNEAQ. V was clipped by 0 bases and J by 9 bases; unmatched bases: 9. The CDR3 extends over 16 amino acids. The CDR3 coding sequence is TGTGCCAGCAGCTTAGCTCGGGACAGGGAAAGCACTGAGCAGTTCTTC. The encoded protein is CASSLARDRESTEQFF.

V usage is TRBV7-9 and J usage is TRBJ2-3; TRBD2 matches at 14 bases. V lost 7 bases, J lost 5 bases, and 8 bases stayed unmatched. Germline CDR1 reads SEHNR; CDR2 reads FQNEAQ (reference sequence). This CDR3 has 16 residues. This CDR3 reads CASIPPGLAGVDTQYF. In DNA form, the CDR3 reads TGTGCCAGCATCCCCCCGGGACTAGCGGGAGTAGATACGCAGTATTTT.

This clone was detected a few times. The chain employs TRBV28 and TRBJ2-1; D is unclear. This CDR3 contains 11 residues. Germline V gives CDR1 MDHEN, CDR2 SYDVKM. With 6 bases removed from V and 9 bases from J, the gap between germline ends came to 9 bases. The CDR3 DNA is TGTGCCAGCAGGGGGTATAGTGAGCAGTTCTTC. It is translated as CASRGYSEQFF.

This sequence joins TRBV30 and TRBJ2-5, with TRBD1 matching over 7 bases. Germline trimming cut 1 base from V and 3 bases from J; bases unmatched to any gene: 2. The CDR3 covers 13 residues. Looked up from germline, CDR1 is GTSNPN and CDR2 is SVGIG (reference sequence). CDR3: CAWSGTGEETQYF. CDR3 in DNA: TGTGCCTGGAGTGGGACAGGAGAAGAGACCCAGTACTTC.

As to this clone: Other DNA sequences in this sample translate to the same CDR3. The gene calls are TRBV5-6 and TRBJ1-1, with D maybe TRBD1 (5 bases). Trimming left V 1 base short and J 1 base short, with 5 bases between. The length of the CDR3 is 13 residues. Germline-derived CDR1 and CDR2 are SGHDT and YYEEEE. In nucleotides, the CDR3 is TGTGCCAGCAGCTTGACAGGGAACACTGAAGCTTTCTTT. This sequence encodes CASSLTGNTEAFF.

The genes are TRBV27 and TRBJ2-2; D unclear. Looked up from germline, CDR1 is MNHEY and CDR2 is SMNVEV (reference sequence). This CDR3 is 15 amino acids long. V gave up 4 bases and J gave up 4 bases, with 13 bases separating them. The CDR3 sequence is CASSSRRAPTGELFF. In DNA, the CDR3 is TGTGCCAGCAGTTCAAGGCGAGCCCCCACCGGGGAGCTGTTTTTT.

The chain carries TRBV9 and TRBJ2-2; tentatively, D is TRBD1 (6 bases). The CDR3 runs 12 residues. CDR1 and CDR2 from the germline V gene are SGDLS and YYNGEE. V lost 3 bases to trimming and J lost 8 bases, with 8 bases between them. The DNA for the CDR3 is TGTGCCAGCAGCGCCCAGGGGGGGGAGCTGTTTTTT. It codes for CASSAQGGELFF.

The chain carries TRBV30 and TRBJ2-7; 9 nucleotides line up with TRBD1. The CDR3 runs 13 residues. CDR1 and CDR2 from the germline V gene are GTSNPN and SVGIG (reference sequence). The ends lost 3 bases at V and 5 bases at J; junction bases unmatched: 5. This chain's CDR3 is CAWRPWTGDEQYF. The CDR3, as DNA: TGTGCCTGGAGGCCCTGGACAGGGGACGAGCAGTACTTC.

The count of this clone is one. The rearrangement joins TRBV6-5 to TRBJ2-5, with 7 bases fitting TRBD1. The CDR3 is 14 residues long. Trimming at V came to 5 bases and at J to 2 bases, leaving 5 bases not matched to a gene. Germline V gene lookup returns CDR1 MNHEY and CDR2 SVGAGI. The CDR3 loop reads CASSMGQTQETQYF. CDR3 nucleotide sequence: TGTGCCAGCAGTATGGGACAGACACAAGAGACCCAGTACTTC.

The chain has TRBV28 and TRBJ2-7, with D possibly matching TRBD2 (6 bases). The CDR3 is 14 amino acids. CDR1 and CDR2 (germline): MDHEN, SYDVKM. V shed 3 bases and J shed 2 bases, with 11 bases lying between them. This CDR3 reads CASSLGGGTYEQYF. For the CDR3, the DNA is TGTGCCAGCAGTTTGGGTGGAGGGACCTACGAGCAGTACTTC.

This clone has just a few counts. V is TRBV28 and J is TRBJ2-7; either TRBD1 or TRBD2 may fit D (5 bases each). The CDR3 loop spans 14 amino acids. V lost 8 bases and J lost 3, with 17 bases in between. Germline V lookup: CDR1 MDHEN, CDR2 SYDVKM. The CDR3 DNA sequence: TGTGCCAGCGACGCGACCGGGACGGTCTACGAGCAGTACTTC. Translation gives CASDATGTVYEQYF.

This chain links TRBV6-5 with TRBJ2-1; 11 bases map to TRBD2. The ends lost 0 bases at V and 4 bases at J; junction bases unmatched: 2. The CDR3 is 16 residues long. From germline, CDR1 is MNHEY and CDR2 SVGAGI. For the CDR3, the DNA is TGTGCCAGCAGTTACTCGACTAGCGGGGTATACAATGAGCAGTTCTTC. It encodes CASSYSTSGVYNEQFF.

The V and J genes are TRBV28 and TRBJ2-7; no definite D call. V dropped 4 bases and J dropped 3 bases, with 10 bases sitting between them. The CDR3 spans 13 residues. The germline V gene has CDR1 MDHEN and CDR2 SYDVKM. CDR3 coding DNA: TGTGCCAGCAGTTGGTGGAAACGCTACGAGCAGTACTTC. Translating gives CASSWWKRYEQYF.

The rearrangement joins TRBV27 to TRBJ2-3; unclear D gene. V was cut by 10 bases and J by 0 bases, with 11 bases left in between. This CDR3 has 13 amino acids. Germline V CDR1 and CDR2: MNHEY, SMNVEV (reference sequence). CDR3 sequence: CATWATSTDTQYF. The CDR3 region has the DNA TGTGCCACCTGGGCGACTAGCACAGATACGCAGTATTTT.

This sequence joins TRBV3-1 (or the pseudogene TRBV3-2) and TRBJ1-5, with D perhaps matching TRBD1 (6 bases). CDR3 length: 18 amino acids. V was cut by 3 bases and J by 0 bases, with 18 bases left in between. CDR1 LGHDT and CDR2 YNNKEL come from the germline V gene (reference sequence). The CDR3 spells CASSHSPGAVYSNQPQHF. The CDR3 nucleotides read TGTGCCAGCAGCCACTCCCCAGGGGCAGTTTATAGCAATCAGCCCCAGCATTTT.

The rearrangement links TRBV6-2 or TRBV6-3 to TRBJ2-7; 7 bases are a match to TRBD2. The V gene end was trimmed by 5 bases and the J gene end by 7 bases; junction bases not matched to a gene: 5. Germline CDR1 MNHEY, CDR2 SVGEGT. This CDR3 contains 12 residues. The CDR3 is CASSRLRGEQYF. The CDR3 DNA sequence: TGTGCCAGCAGTAGACTGCGGGGGGAGCAGTACTTC.

The chain carries TRBV19 and TRBJ1-6, with TRBD1 matching over 7 bases. Germline lookup yields CDR1 LNHDA and CDR2 SQIVND (reference sequence). The CDR3 runs 14 residues. The J segment lost 7 bases and the V segment lost 7 bases, leaving 7 bases of the junction unmatched. CDR3 loop: CASNTGTENSPLHF. The CDR3, as DNA: TGTGCCAGTAACACCGGGACAGAAAATTCACCCCTCCACTTT.

This chain joins TRBV9 and TRBJ2-7, with TRBD1 matching 7 bases. V gave up 4 bases and J gave up 1 base; unmatched junction bases: 8. CDR3 length: 15 amino acids. CDR1 and CDR2 from the germline V gene are SGDLS and YYNGEE. Here the CDR3 reads CASSQGGSRSYEQYF. The CDR3 DNA reads TGTGCCAGCAGCCAAGGGGGCAGCCGTTCCTACGAGCAGTACTTC.

This chain uses TRBV18 with TRBJ2-7, with TRBD2 as a possible D gene (5 bases). Germline V gene data show CDR1 as KGHSH and CDR2 as LQKENI. The V gene lost 3 bases and the J gene lost 2 bases, with 14 bases spanning the gap. The CDR3 is made up of 15 amino acids. The DNA for the CDR3 is TGTGCCAGCTCACCCCCCTTCGACGGGGCCTACGAGCAGTACTTC. Translation: CASSPPFDGAYEQYF.

V and J are TRBV5-4 and TRBJ1-2; TRBD1 matches at 8 bases. Trimming at V came to 4 bases and at J to 0 bases, leaving 8 bases not matched to a gene. Germline loops: CDR1 SGHNT, CDR2 YYREEE (reference sequence). This CDR3 comprises 16 residues. For the CDR3, the DNA is TGTGCCAGCAGCGTCCCCCGGGACAGGACTAACTATGGCTACACCTTC. Protein sequence: CASSVPRDRTNYGYTF.

V is TRBV30 and J is TRBJ2-3; tentatively, D is TRBD1 or TRBD2 (6 bases each). The CDR3 sequence is 15 residues long. CDR1 is GTSNPN and CDR2 is SVGIG in the germline V gene (reference sequence). V dropped 3 bases and J dropped 4 bases, with 17 bases sitting between them. The CDR3 nucleotides read TGTGCCTGGAGCCGAAGGGGGACTCACTCAGATACGCAGTATTTT. Its translation: CAWSRRGTHSDTQYF.

CDR3 nucleotide sequence: TGTGCCAGCAGCTTAGGACAGGTTGGGAATGAGCAGTTCTTC. Translating gives CASSLGQVGNEQFF. The chain has TRBV7-3 and TRBJ2-1, with 7 positions matching TRBD1. V lost 2 bases and J lost 7; bases outside the gene matches: 5. Germline values: CDR1 SGHTA, CDR2 FQGTGA. The CDR3 sequence is 14 residues long.

The V gene is TRBV9, the J gene TRBJ2-7; D possibly corresponds to TRBD2 (6 bases). V lost 4 bases, J lost 7 bases, and 21 bases lay in between. The germline V gene has CDR1 SGDLS and CDR2 YYNGEE. CDR3 length: 15 residues. The CDR3 loop is CASSPRGTPTGEQYF. For the CDR3, the DNA is TGTGCCAGCAGCCCCCGGGGGACGCCGACTGGGGAGCAGTACTTC.

V is TRBV3-1 (or the pseudogene TRBV3-2) and J is TRBJ2-3; 7 bases line up with TRBD2. CDR1 is LGHDT and CDR2 is YNNKEL in the germline V gene (reference sequence). CDR3 length equals 16 residues. The ends lost 0 bases at V and 2 bases at J; junction bases unmatched: 5. DNA for the CDR3: TGTGCCAGCAGCCAAGAGCGGGAGAGCCTCACAGATACGCAGTATTTT. Translation gives CASSQERESLTDTQYF.